The present entry profiles one T cell receptor (beta chain) with its context. The data derive from a study of T cell clones after liver transplantation. Study-level background: Graft-donor-reactive sequences were compared with third-party-reactive TCRbeta sequences from pre-transplant mixed lymphocyte reactions.

This CDR3 has 18 amino acids. The ends were cut back, 7 bases at V and 1 base at J, with 25 bases in the middle. Looked up from germline, CDR1 is SNHLY and CDR2 is FYNNEI. Assay: immunoSEQ multiplex PCR; the TCRdb copy retains only in-frame clones and omits some. The sample shows roughly 74,000 clones, 80% of them seen only once. Sample: CD4+ T cells from blood, taken before liver transplant. The chain combines TRBV2 with TRBJ1-2; D is possibly TRBD1 (5 bases). The sequence was obtained from a human donor who received a liver transplant. DNA for the CDR3: TGTGCCAGCATAGTTTCGGGGCCCGTGCGCCTAATTAACTATGGCTACACCTTC. Its protein is CASIVSGPVRLINYGYTF.